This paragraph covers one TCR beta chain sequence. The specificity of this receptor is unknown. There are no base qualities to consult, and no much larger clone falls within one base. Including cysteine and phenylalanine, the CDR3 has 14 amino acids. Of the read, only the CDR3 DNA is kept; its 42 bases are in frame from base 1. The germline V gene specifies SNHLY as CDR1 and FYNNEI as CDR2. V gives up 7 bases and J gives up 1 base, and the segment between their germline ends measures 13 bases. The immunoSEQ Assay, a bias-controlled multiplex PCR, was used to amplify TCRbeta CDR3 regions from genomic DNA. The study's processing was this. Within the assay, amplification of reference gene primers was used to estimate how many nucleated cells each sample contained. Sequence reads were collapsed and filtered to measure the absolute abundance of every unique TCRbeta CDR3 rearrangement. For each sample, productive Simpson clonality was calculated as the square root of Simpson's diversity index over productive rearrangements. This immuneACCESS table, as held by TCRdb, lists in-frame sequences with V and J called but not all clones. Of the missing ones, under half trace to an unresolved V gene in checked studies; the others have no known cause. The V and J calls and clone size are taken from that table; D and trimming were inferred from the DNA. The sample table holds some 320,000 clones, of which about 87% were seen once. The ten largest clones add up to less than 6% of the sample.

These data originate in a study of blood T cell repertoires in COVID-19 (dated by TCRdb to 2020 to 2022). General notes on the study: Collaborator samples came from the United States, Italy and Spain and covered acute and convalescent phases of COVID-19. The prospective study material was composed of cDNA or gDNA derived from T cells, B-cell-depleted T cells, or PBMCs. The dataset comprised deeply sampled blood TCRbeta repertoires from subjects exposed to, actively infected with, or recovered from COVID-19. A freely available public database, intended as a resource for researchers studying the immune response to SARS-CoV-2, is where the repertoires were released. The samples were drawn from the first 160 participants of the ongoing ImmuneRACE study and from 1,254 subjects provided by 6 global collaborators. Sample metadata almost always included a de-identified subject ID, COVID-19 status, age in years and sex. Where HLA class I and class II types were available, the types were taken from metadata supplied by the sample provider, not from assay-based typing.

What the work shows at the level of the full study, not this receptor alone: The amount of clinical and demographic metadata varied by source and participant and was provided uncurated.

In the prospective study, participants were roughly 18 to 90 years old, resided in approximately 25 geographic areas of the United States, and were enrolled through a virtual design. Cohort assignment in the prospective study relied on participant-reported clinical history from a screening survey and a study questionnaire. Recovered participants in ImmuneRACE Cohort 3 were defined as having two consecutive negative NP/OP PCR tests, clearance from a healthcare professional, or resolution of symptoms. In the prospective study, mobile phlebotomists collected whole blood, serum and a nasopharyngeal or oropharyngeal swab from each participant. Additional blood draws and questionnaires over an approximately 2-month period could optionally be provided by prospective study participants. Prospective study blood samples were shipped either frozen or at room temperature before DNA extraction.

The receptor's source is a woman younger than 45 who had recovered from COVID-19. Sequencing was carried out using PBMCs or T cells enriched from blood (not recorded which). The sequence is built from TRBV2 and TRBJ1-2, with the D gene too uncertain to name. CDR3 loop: CASISQTLNYGYTF. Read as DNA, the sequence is TGTGCCAGCATATCACAAACGCTTAACTATGGCTACACCTTC.